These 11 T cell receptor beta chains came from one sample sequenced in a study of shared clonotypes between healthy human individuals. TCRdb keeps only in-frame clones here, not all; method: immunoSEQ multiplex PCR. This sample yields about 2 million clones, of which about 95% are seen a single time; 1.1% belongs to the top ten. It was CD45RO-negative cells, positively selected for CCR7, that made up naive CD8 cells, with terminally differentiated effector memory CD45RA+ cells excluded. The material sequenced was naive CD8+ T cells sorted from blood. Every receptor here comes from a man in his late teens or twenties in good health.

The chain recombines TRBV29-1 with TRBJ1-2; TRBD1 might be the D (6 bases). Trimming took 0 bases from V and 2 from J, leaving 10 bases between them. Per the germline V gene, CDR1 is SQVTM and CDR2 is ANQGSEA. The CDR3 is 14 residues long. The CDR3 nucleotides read TGCAGCGTTGAAGAGCAGGGGCCCAACTATGGCTACACCTTC. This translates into CSVEEQGPNYGYTF.

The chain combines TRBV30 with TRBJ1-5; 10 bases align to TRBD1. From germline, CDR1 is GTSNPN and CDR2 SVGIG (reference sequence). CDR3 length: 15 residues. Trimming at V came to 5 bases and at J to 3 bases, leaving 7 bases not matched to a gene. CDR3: CAWDRGLGNNQPQHF. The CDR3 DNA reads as TGTGCCTGGGACAGGGGGCTTGGGAACAATCAGCCCCAGCATTTT.

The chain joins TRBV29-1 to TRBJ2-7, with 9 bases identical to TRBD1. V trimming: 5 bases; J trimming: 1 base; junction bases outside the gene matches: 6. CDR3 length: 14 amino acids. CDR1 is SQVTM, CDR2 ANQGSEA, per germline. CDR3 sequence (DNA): TGCAGCGTTACCACAGGGGGCGCTTCCTACGAGCAGTACTTC. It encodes CSVTTGGASYEQYF.

As DNA, the CDR3 is TGCGCCAGCAGCCAGAGGACAGGCTACAATGAGCAGTTCTTC. Protein sequence: CASSQRTGYNEQFF. V usage is TRBV4-1 and J usage is TRBJ2-1; TRBD1 matches at 7 bases. The germline V gene encodes CDR1 MGHRA and CDR2 YSYEKL. CDR3 size: 14 residues. The V and J ends lost 3 bases and 3 bases, in that order; junction bases with no gene match: 2.

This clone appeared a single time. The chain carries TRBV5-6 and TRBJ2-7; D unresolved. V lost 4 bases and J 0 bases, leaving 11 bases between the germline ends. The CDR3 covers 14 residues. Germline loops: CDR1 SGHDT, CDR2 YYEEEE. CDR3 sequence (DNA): TGTGCCAGCAGCGACCCGCTAAGCTCCTACGAGCAGTACTTC. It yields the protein CASSDPLSSYEQYF.

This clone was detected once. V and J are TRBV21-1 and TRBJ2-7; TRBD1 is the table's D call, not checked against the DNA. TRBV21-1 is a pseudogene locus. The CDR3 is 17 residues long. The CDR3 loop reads CASSKPPSAQGSYEQYF. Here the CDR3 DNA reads TGTGCCAGCAGCAAACCCCCTTCGGCACAGGGCTCCTACGAGCAGTACTTC.

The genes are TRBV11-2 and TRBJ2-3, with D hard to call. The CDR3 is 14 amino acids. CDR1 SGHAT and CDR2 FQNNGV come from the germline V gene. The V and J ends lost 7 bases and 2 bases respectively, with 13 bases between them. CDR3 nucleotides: TGTGCCAGCACCTCTGCCTATGCCACAGATACGCAGTATTTT. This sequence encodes CASTSAYATDTQYF.

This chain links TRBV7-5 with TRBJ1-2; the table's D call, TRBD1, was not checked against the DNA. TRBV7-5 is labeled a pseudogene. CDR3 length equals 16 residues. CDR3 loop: CARSLTGQGAYDGYTF. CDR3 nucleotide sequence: TGTGCCAGAAGCTTAACCGGACAGGGGGCGTATGATGGCTACACCTTC.

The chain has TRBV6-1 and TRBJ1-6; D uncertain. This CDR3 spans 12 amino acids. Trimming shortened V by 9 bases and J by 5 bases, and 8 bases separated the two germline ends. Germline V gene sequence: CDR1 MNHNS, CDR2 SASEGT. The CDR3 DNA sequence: TGTGCCAGTGGCAGTAATAATTCACCCCTCCACTTT. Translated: CASGSNNSPLHF.

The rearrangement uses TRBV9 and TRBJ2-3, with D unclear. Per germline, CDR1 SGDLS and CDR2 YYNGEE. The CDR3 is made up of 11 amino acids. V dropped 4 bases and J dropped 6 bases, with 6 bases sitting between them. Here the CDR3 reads CASSPVDTQYF. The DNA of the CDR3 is TGTGCCAGCAGCCCGGTGGATACGCAGTATTTT.

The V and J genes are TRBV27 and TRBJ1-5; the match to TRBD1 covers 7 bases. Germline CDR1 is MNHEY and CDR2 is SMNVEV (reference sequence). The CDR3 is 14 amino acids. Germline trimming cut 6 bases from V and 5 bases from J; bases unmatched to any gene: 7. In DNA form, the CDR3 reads TGTGCCAGCAGGCAGGGGGTTAGTCATCAGCCCCAGCATTTT. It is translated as CASRQGVSHQPQHF.